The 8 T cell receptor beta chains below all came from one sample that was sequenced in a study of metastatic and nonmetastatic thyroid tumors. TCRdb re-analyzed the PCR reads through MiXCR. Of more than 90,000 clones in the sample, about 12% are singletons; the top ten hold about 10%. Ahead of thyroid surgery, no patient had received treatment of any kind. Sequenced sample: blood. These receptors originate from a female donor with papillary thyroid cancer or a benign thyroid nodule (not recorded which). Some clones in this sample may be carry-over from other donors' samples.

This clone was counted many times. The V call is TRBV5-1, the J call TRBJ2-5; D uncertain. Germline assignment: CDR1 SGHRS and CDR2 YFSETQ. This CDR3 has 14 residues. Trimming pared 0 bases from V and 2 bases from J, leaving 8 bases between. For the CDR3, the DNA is TGCGCCAGCAGCTTGGGGTCAGCACAAGAGACCCAGTACTTC. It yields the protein CASSLGSAQETQYF.

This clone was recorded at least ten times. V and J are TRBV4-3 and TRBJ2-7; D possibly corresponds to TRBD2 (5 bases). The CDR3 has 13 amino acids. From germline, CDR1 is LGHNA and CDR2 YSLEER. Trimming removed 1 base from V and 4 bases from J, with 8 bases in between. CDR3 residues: CASSQAREYEQYF. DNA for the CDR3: TGCGCCAGCAGCCAAGCGAGGGAGTACGAGCAGTACTTC.

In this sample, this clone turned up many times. DNA of the CDR3: TGTGCCAGCAGCCCAACAGGGTTCTTCGGCCTCTACGAGCAGTACTTC. Translated, it gives CASSPTGFFGLYEQYF. The chain has TRBV7-9 and TRBJ2-7; D is perhaps TRBD1 (6 bases). The CDR3 is made up of 16 amino acids. Between the trimmed V and J ends, which lost 5 bases and 3 bases, there was a span of 20 bases. The germline V gene encodes CDR1 SEHNR and CDR2 FQNEAQ (reference sequence).

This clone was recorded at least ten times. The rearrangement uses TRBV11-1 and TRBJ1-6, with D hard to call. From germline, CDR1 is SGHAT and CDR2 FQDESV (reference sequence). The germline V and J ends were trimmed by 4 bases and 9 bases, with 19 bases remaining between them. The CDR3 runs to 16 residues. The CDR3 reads CASSSQAGRLSSPLHF. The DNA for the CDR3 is TGTGCCAGCAGCTCTCAGGCGGGGAGATTGAGTTCACCCCTCCACTTT.

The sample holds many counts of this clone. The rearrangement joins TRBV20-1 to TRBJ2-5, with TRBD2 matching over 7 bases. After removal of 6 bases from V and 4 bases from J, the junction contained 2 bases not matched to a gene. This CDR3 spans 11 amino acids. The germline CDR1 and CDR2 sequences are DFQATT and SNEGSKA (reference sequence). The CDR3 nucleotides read TGCAGTGCCAGCGGGACAGAGACCCAGTACTTC. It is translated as CSASGTETQYF.

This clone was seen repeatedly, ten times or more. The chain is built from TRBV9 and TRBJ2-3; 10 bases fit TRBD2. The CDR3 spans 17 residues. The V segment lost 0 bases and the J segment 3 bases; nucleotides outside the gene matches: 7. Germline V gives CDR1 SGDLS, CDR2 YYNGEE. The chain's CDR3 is CASSVGAGLAVTDTQYF. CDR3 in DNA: TGTGCCAGCAGCGTAGGGGCAGGACTAGCGGTAACAGATACGCAGTATTTT.

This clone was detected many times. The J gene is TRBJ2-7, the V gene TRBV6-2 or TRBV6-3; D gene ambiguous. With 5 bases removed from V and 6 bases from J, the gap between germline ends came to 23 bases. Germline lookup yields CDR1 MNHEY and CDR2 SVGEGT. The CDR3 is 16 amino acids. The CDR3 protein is CASSHPQVVFPSEQYF. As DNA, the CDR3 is TGTGCCAGCAGTCACCCCCAGGTTGTTTTTCCATCCGAGCAGTACTTC.

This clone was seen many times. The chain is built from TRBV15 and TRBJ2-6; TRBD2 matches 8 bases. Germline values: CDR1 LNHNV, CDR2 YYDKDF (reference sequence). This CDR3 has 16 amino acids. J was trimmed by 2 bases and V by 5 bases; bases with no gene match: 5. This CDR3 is CATSPVSGTGANVLTF. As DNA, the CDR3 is TGTGCCACCAGCCCCGTTAGCGGGACTGGGGCCAACGTCCTGACTTTC.